This T cell receptor (beta chain) derives from a study of T-cell reconstitution after alpha-beta-depleted transplantation in children. Study-wide points: Some patients' high day-60 TCRbeta diversity was traced to surviving recipient T cells and thymic progenitors. Alpha-beta T cells about two months after transplant reportedly derived from several hundred expanded graft clones. At one year after transplant, newly produced T cells mostly accounted for T-cell counts and diversity.

To note about this clonotype: Antigen specificity is unknown.

Germline V gives CDR1 SEHNR, CDR2 FQNEAQ (reference sequence). V shed 6 bases and J shed 0 bases, with 9 bases lying between them. CDR3 length: 13 amino acids. The TCRbeta library incorporated unique molecular identifiers. TCRdb redid the calling of the PCR reads with MiXCR, one entry per CDR3 protein. The sample lists around 670,000 distinct CDR3 sequences, around 12% seen once, with 0.79% in the top ten. This clonotype originated in a girl aged 2-15 years with congenital amegakaryocytic thrombocytopenia, due to receive a stem cell transplant. The chain links TRBV7-9 to TRBJ2-7; D gene unclear. The sample here was PBMCs, taken before TCRalphabeta/CD19-depleted stem cell transplant. The CDR3 coding sequence is TGTGCCAGCAGAGAATGGAGCTCCTACGAGCAGTACTTC. Residues: CASREWSSYEQYF.